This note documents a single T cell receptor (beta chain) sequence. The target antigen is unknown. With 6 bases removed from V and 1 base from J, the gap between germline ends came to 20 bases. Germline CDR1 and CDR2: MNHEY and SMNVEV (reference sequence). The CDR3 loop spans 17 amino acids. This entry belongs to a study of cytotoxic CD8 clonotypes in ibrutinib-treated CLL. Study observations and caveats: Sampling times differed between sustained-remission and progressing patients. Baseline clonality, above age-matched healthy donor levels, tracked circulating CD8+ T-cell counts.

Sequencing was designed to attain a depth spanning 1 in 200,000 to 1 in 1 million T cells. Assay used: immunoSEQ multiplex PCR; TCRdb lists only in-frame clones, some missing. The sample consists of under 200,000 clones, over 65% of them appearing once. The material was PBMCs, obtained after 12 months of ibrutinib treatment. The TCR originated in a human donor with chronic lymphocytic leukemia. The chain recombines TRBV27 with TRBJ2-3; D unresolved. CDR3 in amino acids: CASSSGKRIEGTDTQYF. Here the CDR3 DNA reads TGTGCCAGCAGCTCTGGGAAGCGAATAGAGGGCACAGATACGCAGTATTTT.